The T cell receptor beta chain under discussion was sequenced for a study of blood T cell repertoires in COVID-19. Study details: T cells, B-cell-depleted T cells, or PBMCs supplied cDNA or gDNA.

V lost 0 bases and J lost 8, with 11 bases in between. This CDR3 is built from 14 residues. The germline V gene has CDR1 LNHNV and CDR2 YYDKDF (reference sequence). Some clones are missing from TCRdb's copy, which holds only in-frame ones; the method was immunoSEQ multiplex PCR. This sample carries over 250,000 clones, around 90% of them seen once, and the ten largest clones take under 3.5%. Cohort 3 recovered donors had two negative PCRs, clearance, or symptom resolution. The source of this sequence is a woman aged 45-59 years who had recovered from COVID-19. What was sequenced was PBMCs or T cells enriched from blood (not recorded which). V and J are TRBV15 and TRBJ2-1; D might be TRBD2 (5 bases). DNA of the CDR3: TGTGCCACCAGCAGAGATTCCTCCGGGGATGAGCAGTTCTTC. Translating gives CATSRDSSGDEQFF.